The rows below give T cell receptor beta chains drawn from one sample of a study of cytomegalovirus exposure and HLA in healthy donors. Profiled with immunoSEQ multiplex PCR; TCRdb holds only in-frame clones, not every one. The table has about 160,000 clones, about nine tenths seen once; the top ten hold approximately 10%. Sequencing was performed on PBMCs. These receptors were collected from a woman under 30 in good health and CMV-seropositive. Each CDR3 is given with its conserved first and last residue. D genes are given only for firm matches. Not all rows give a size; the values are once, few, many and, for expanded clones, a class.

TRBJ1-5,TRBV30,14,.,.,TGTGCCTGGAGTATTAACGTGGGGCGGCAGCCCCAGCATTTT,CAWSINVGRQPQHF
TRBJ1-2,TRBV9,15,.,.,TGTGCCAGCACCCCGGGGGGAGGCCATAACTATGGCTACACCTTC,CASTPGGGHNYGYTF
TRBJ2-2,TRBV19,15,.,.,TGTGCCAGTAGTATGGGGGGACTGAACACCGGGGAGCTGTTTTTT,CASSMGGLNTGELFF
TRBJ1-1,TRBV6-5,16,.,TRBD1,TGTGCCAGCAGTTACTCCTCCTCCCAGACAGGGATTCAAGCTTTCTTT,CASSYSSSQTGIQAFF
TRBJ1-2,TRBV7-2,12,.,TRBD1,TGTGCCAGCAGCTCCCGGACAGGGACCTACACCTTC,CASSSRTGTYTF
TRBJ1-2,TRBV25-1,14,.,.,TGTGCCAGCAAACAGGGCCTCGGGAACTATGGCTACACCTTC,CASKQGLGNYGYTF
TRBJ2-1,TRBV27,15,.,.,TGTGCCAGCAGTTTCAAGGATGGAGGGTTAAATGAGCAGTTCTTC,CASSFKDGGLNEQFF
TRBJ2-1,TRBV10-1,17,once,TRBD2,TGCGCCAGCAGTGAGGGGACTAGCGAGACACAGGGAAAGGTGCAGTTCTTC,CASSEGTSETQGKVQFF
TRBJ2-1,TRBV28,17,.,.,TGTGCCAGCCACGCGGACTCAGCGGTGAGCTCCTACAATGAGCAGTTCTTC,CASHADSAVSSYNEQFF
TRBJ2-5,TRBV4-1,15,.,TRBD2,TGCGCCAGCAGCCAAAGGTTAGCGGGAGGGGAGACCCAGTACTTC,CASSQRLAGGETQYF
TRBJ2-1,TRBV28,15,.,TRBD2,TGTGCCAGCAGGGAGCGGGAGGGTTACTACAATGAGCAGTTCTTC,CASREREGYYNEQFF
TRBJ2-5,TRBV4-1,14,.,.,TGCGCCAGCAGCCAAGTAGTATACCAAGAGACCCAGTACTTC,CASSQVVYQETQYF
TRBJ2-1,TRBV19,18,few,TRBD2,TGTGCCAGTAGTATTCTGCGGGAGGGGGAAAGCTCCTACAATGAGCAGTTCTTC,CASSILREGESSYNEQFF
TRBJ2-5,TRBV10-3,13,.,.,TGTGCCATCAGTGACGAGGTTGGAGAGACCCAGTACTTC,CAISDEVGETQYF
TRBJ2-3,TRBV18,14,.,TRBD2,TGTGCCAGCCAGGTAGCGGGGAGCACAGATACGCAGTATTTT,CASQVAGSTDTQYF
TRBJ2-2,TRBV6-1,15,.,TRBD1,TGTGCCAGCAGGTCGGACAGGGGGCGGACCGGGGAGCTGTTTTTT,CASRSDRGRTGELFF
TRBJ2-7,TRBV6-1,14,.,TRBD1,TGTGCCAGCAGAAACCGGGACAGAACCTACGAGCAGTACTTC,CASRNRDRTYEQYF
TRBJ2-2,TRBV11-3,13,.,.,TGTGCCAGCAGCTTGGGGGGTGGGACTGAGCTGTTTTTT,CASSLGGGTELFF
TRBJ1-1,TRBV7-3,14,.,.,TGTGCCAGCAGCTTAAGGGGCATCCCCACTGAAGCTTTCTTT,CASSLRGIPTEAFF
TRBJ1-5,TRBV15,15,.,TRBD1,TGTGCCACCAGCAGGGGGGGAACAGGGGGTCAGCCCCAGCATTTT,CATSRGGTGGQPQHF
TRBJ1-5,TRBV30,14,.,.,TGTGCCTGGAGCAGGGGCCGGAGCAATCAGCCCCAGCATTTT,CAWSRGRSNQPQHF
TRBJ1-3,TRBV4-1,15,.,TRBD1,TGCGCCAGCAGCCAAGAACAGGGACAGAGAAACACCATATATTTT,CASSQEQGQRNTIYF
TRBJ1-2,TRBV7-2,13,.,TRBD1,TGTGCCAGCAGCTTCGAAAGGGGGCAAGGCTACACCTTC,CASSFERGQGYTF
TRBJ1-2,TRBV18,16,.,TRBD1,TGTGCCAGCTCGCCTACAGGGGGCAATTCGGACTATGGCTACACCTTC,CASSPTGGNSDYGYTF
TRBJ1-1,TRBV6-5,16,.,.,TGTGCCAGCAGTTACGGGGGGGCTCGGAGTATCACTGAAGCTTTCTTT,CASSYGGARSITEAFF
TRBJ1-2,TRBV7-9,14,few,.,TGTGCCAGCAGCTTAGTTGGGAGCAGGCATGGCTACACCTTC,CASSLVGSRHGYTF
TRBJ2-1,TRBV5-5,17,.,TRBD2,TGTGCCAGCAGCTTAGTTAGGACTAGCGGGAGGAGCAATGAGCAGTTCTTC,CASSLVRTSGRSNEQFF
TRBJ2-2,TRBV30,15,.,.,TGTGCCTGGACGCACGCCCAGGGGTACACCGGGGAGCTGTTTTTT,CAWTHAQGYTGELFF
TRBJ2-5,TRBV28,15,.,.,TGTGCCAGCAGTTGGGAGAGGGCCACCTCGGAGACCCAGTACTTC,CASSWERATSETQYF
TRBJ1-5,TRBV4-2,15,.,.,TGTGCCAGCAGCCCCTGGGCTGGGTACGATCAGCCCCAGCATTTT,CASSPWAGYDQPQHF
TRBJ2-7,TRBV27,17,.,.,TGTGCCAGCAGTTTAAGGGTCTCAGGGGTGGGTTCGGGCGAGCAGTACTTC,CASSLRVSGVGSGEQYF
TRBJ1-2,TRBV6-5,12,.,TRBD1,TGTGCCAGCAGAAATCGGACAGGATCTAGAACCTTC,CASRNRTGSRTF
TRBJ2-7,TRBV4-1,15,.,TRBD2,TGCGCCAGCAGCCAAGAGGGGAGGGCCTTCTACGAGCAGTACTTC,CASSQEGRAFYEQYF
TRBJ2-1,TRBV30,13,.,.,TGTGCCTGGGACCGGGATTGGTACAATGAGCAGTTCTTC,CAWDRDWYNEQFF
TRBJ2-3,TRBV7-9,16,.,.,TGTGCCAGCAGCTTAGATCGCCATCAATTCCGGGATACGCAGTATTTT,CASSLDRHQFRDTQYF
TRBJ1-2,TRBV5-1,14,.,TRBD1,TGCGCCAGCAGCTTGTTTGAAGGGGGCAATGGCTACACCTTC,CASSLFEGGNGYTF
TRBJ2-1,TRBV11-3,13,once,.,TGTGCCAGCAGCTTAGATATAGGAGACTTCCAGTTCTTC,CASSLDIGDFQFF
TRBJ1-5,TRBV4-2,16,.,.,TGTGCCAGCAGCCAAGTTGTTCAGCGAGCCGATCAGCCCCAGCATTTT,CASSQVVQRADQPQHF
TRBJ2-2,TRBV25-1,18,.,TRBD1,TGTGCCAGCAGTGAATTAATAGGACAGGGGGGAGGCACCGGGGAGCTGTTTTTT,CASSELIGQGGGTGELFF
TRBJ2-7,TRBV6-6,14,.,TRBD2,TGTGCCAGCAGTTACTTAGCGGGAAGTGACGTGCCGTACTTC,CASSYLAGSDVPYF
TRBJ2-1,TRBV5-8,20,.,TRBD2,TGTGCCAGCAGCCCGGGTTTCCGTTTAGCGGGAGGAAATACCTACAATGAGCAGTTCTTC,CASSPGFRLAGGNTYNEQFF
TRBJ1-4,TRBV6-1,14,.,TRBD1,TGTGCCAGCAGTGCGGGACAGGGAAATGAAAAACTGTTTTTT,CASSAGQGNEKLFF
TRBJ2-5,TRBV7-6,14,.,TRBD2,TGTGCCAGCAGCTATCCGACTAGCAGCGAGACCCAGTACTTC,CASSYPTSSETQYF
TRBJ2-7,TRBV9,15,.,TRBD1,TGTGCCAGCACATTAGGACAGGAGAGCTCCTACGAGCAGTACTTC,CASTLGQESSYEQYF
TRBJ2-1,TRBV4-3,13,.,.,TGCGCCAGCAGCCCGGAGGGTTACAATGAGCAGTTCTTC,CASSPEGYNEQFF
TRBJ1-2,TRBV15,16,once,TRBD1,TGTGCCACCAGCAGAGAACCGGGACAGGGTAATCGTGGCTACACCTTC,CATSREPGQGNRGYTF
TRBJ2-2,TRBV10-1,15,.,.,TGCGCCAGCAGTTCTAGCGCCGCGAACACCGGGGAGCTGTTTTTT,CASSSSAANTGELFF
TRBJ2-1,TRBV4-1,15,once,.,TGCGCCAGCAGCCCATCTCTAGCAGAATACAATGAGCAGTTCTTC,CASSPSLAEYNEQFF
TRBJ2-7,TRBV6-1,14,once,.,TGTGCCAGCAGTGAAAGGGACTCAACCTACGAGCAGTACTTC,CASSERDSTYEQYF
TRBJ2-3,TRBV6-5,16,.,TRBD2,TGTGCCAGCAGTTCCCGACTAGCGGGATCCACAGATACGCAGTATTTT,CASSSRLAGSTDTQYF
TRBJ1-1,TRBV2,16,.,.,TGTGCCAGCAGACCGACTAGGGTAGGGTCGGACACTGAAGCTTTCTTT,CASRPTRVGSDTEAFF
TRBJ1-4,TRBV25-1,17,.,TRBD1,TGTGCCAGCAGTGTGGGGACCAGGGGGCTGGATAATGAAAAACTGTTTTTT,CASSVGTRGLDNEKLFF
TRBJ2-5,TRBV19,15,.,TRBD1,TGTGCCAGTAGTATTGAACAGGGGGCCGGAGAGACCCAGTACTTC,CASSIEQGAGETQYF